This T cell receptor beta chain stems from a study of post-analysis software for immune sequencing data. Overall study results and limits: Patients showed TRBV5-6, TRBV5-1 and TRBV20-1 among four to six TRBV segments more frequent than in controls. A significant reduction in normalized Chao1 diversity was observed in multiple sclerosis patients versus controls. The authors found that F measure strongly co-clustered same-batch samples.

Carried by the TCR beta cDNA libraries were unique molecular identifiers. Using its own MiXCR run on the PCR reads, TCRdb lists one record per CDR3 protein. The sample shows about 770,000 distinct CDR3 sequences, under 60% of them seen only once. Remarks on this clonotype: The antigen remains unidentified.

V was clipped by 6 bases and J by 3 bases, with 11 bases between them. The CDR3 length is 13 residues. CDR1 SEHNR and CDR2 FQNEAQ come from the germline V gene (reference sequence). This chain uses TRBV7-9 with TRBJ1-2; maybe TRBD1 (5 bases). The receptor comes from a girl aged 10 to 17 with multiple sclerosis. Specimen: blood. CDR3 coding DNA: TGTGCCAGCAGAGGGGACGGACACTATGGCTACACCTTC. Translation: CASRGDGHYGYTF.